Below, 30 T cell receptor beta chains from the same sample are listed, as sequenced in a study of T cells expressing NK-cell markers. One entry per CDR3 protein, without DNA, is what TCRdb gives after re-calling the 5' RACE reads. This repertoire includes approximately 110,000 distinct CDR3 sequences. The specimen sequenced was blood T cells: a sorted CD56 or NKG2C T cell subset, CD4+ or CD8+ T cells, or bulk PBMC T cells (not recorded which). All receptors come from a woman between 18 and 69 years old in good health.

CDR3 sequence: CAIRQGNQPQHF. The chain uses TRBV10-3 and TRBJ1-5; TCRdb indicates TRBD1, and absent DNA this call remains unverified. The CDR3 totals 12 residues. Germline V lookup: CDR1 ENHRY, CDR2 SYGVKD.

The rearrangement joins TRBV7-6 to TRBJ1-3. CDR3 length equals 16 residues. CDR1 is SGHVS, CDR2 FNYEAQ, per germline. The CDR3 protein is CASSLGGQGSGNTIYF. Looking up the rest from reference TRBV7-6 and TRBJ1-3 gives the full variable domain: GAGVSQSPRYKVTKRGQDVALRCDPISGHVSLYWYRQALGQGPEFLTYFNYEAQQDKSGLPNDRFSAERPEGSISTLTIQRTEQRDSAMYRCASSLGGQGSGNTIYFGEGSWLTVV.

The chain recombines TRBV29-1 with TRBJ2-3; with no DNA, the TCRdb D assignment of TRBD1 cannot be verified. Germline V CDR1 and CDR2: SQVTM, ANQGSEA. There are 14 residues in the CDR3. CDR3 sequence: CSVSGGAGTDTQYF.

The CDR3 here is CAIGSGPTGETQYF. The chain has TRBV10-3 and TRBJ2-5; TCRdb's D call of TRBD1 is untestable without DNA. Germline-derived CDR1 and CDR2 are ENHRY and SYGVKD. This CDR3 region has 14 residues.

The J gene is TRBJ2-5, the V gene TRBV19; the TRBD1 assignment by TCRdb is unverifiable without DNA. The CDR3 has 13 residues. CDR1 is LNHDA and CDR2 is SQIVND in the germline V gene (reference sequence). The CDR3 reads CASTQGASQTQYF.

This sequence joins TRBV25-1 and TRBJ1-1; TCRdb indicates TRBD1, and absent DNA this call remains unverified. The CDR3 loop spans 13 amino acids. From germline, CDR1 is MGHDK and CDR2 SYGVNS. The CDR3 is CASSVGGWTEAFF.

V and J are TRBV4-2 and TRBJ2-1; TCRdb designates TRBD2, a call that cannot be tested without DNA. Germline assignment: CDR1 LGHNA and CDR2 YNFKEQ. The CDR3 has 16 residues. The CDR3 protein is CASSQTASGEGNEQFF.

This rearrangement joins TRBV5-4 to TRBJ1-4; TCRdb designates TRBD1, a call that cannot be tested without DNA. Germline CDR1 is SGHNT and CDR2 is YYREEE (reference sequence). The CDR3 has 15 amino acids. CDR3 sequence reads: CASSQAGTGDEKLFF.

V and J are TRBV18 and TRBJ1-1. From germline, CDR1 is KGHSH and CDR2 LQKENI. The CDR3 runs to 13 residues. The CDR3 sequence is CASSPTEVPEAFF.

The chain is built from TRBV6-1 and TRBJ2-1. There are 14 residues in the CDR3. Germline CDR1 MNHNS, CDR2 SASEGT. The CDR3 loop is CASTVLAPHNEQFF.

The chain is built from TRBV7-2 and TRBJ2-7. Germline CDR1 SGHTA, CDR2 FQGNSA. The CDR3 has 14 residues. CDR3 residues: CASSLLSGPYEQYF.

The rearrangement joins TRBV3-1 to TRBJ2-5; the D call from TCRdb, TRBD1, cannot be confirmed without DNA. The CDR3 has 16 residues. Germline V CDR1 and CDR2: LGHDT, YNNKEL (reference sequence). CDR3 sequence: CASSQPTGPAQETQYF.

Here the CDR3 reads CSVVGGDGYTF. J is TRBJ1-2 and V is TRBV29-1. The CDR3 extends over 11 amino acids. Germline values: CDR1 SQVTM, CDR2 ANQGSEA.

The chain links TRBV28 to TRBJ2-7; TCRdb designates TRBD1, a call that cannot be tested without DNA. From germline, CDR1 is MDHEN and CDR2 SYDVKM. This CDR3 contains 15 residues. The CDR3 spells CASSAPGTVSYEQYF.

The chain recombines TRBV10-3 with TRBJ2-5. The CDR3 extends over 13 amino acids. CDR1 is ENHRY and CDR2 is SYGVKD in the germline V gene. The CDR3 reads CATWYGVGETQYF.

This chain links TRBV29-1 with TRBJ2-2; lacking DNA, the TRBD1 call made by TCRdb goes unchecked. This CDR3 has 13 amino acids. Germline V CDR1 and CDR2: SQVTM, ANQGSEA. This CDR3 reads CSVPWTNTGELFF.

This sequence joins TRBV2 and TRBJ2-1; TCRdb indicates TRBD2, and absent DNA this call remains unverified. This CDR3 comprises 18 residues. Germline-derived CDR1 and CDR2 are SNHLY and FYNNEI. CDR3: CASSEAIAGIISYNEQFF.

This chain uses TRBV7-8 with TRBJ2-2; TCRdb gives TRBD1 as the D gene, but with no DNA this cannot be confirmed. CDR1 is SGHVS and CDR2 is FQNEAQ in the germline V gene. This CDR3 comprises 16 residues. This chain's CDR3 is CASSPRTGEDTGELFF. Variable domain in full (rest from reference TRBV7-8 and TRBJ2-2): GAGVSQSPRYKVAKRGQDVALRCDPISGHVSLFWYQQALGQGPEFLTYFQNEAQLDKSGLPSDRFFAERPEGSVSTLKIQRTQQEDSAVYLCASSPRTGEDTGELFFGEGSRLTVL.

The chain recombines TRBV28 with TRBJ1-1; checking the TCRdb D call of TRBD1 is not possible without DNA. The CDR3 is made up of 14 amino acids. The germline V gene has CDR1 MDHEN and CDR2 SYDVKM. The CDR3 is CASSFRAGDTEAFF.

The genes are TRBV12-3 or TRBV12-4 and TRBJ2-7; lacking DNA, the TRBD1 call made by TCRdb goes unchecked. CDR3 size: 14 residues. The CDR3 protein is CASSWAGQGYEQYF.

The V call is TRBV14, the J call TRBJ2-1; TCRdb's D gene call, TRBD1, goes unchecked for lack of DNA. Germline values: CDR1 SGHDN, CDR2 FVKESK. This CDR3 is 15 amino acids long. The CDR3 is CASSQPGGGYNEQFF.

The gene calls are TRBV7-8 and TRBJ2-1; without DNA, the TCRdb call of TRBD2 cannot be checked. The V gene's germline CDR1 is SGHVS and CDR2 FQNEAQ. The CDR3 loop spans 13 amino acids. The CDR3 protein is CASSLPSGDEQFF.

This sequence joins TRBV20-1 and TRBJ1-5. The CDR3 runs 16 residues. Germline V gives CDR1 DFQATT, CDR2 SNEGSKA (reference sequence). The chain's CDR3 is CSARDGPPYSNQPQHF.

The chain couples TRBV14 to TRBJ2-1; TCRdb names TRBD1, which stays unverified in the absence of DNA. This CDR3 is 14 amino acids long. Germline-derived CDR1 and CDR2 are SGHDN and FVKESK. The CDR3 is CASSRDRTYNEQFF.

The chain joins TRBV29-1 to TRBJ2-7; TCRdb's D call of TRBD1 is untestable without DNA. The CDR3 is made up of 13 amino acids. The germline CDR1 and CDR2 sequences are SQVTM and ANQGSEA. CDR3 amino acids: CSATGGTSDEQYF.

The V gene is TRBV7-3, the J gene TRBJ2-1; the D call of TRBD1 rests on TCRdb alone, since no DNA is present to check it. Germline V gene lookup returns CDR1 SGHTA and CDR2 FQGTGA. The CDR3 spans 14 residues. The CDR3 region is CASSGTENNNEQFF. Variable domain in full (rest from reference TRBV7-3 and TRBJ2-1): GAGVSQTPSNKVTEKGKYVELRCDPISGHTALYWYRQSLGQGPEFLIYFQGTGAADDSGLPNDRFFAVRPEGSVSTLKIQRTERGDSAVYLCASSGTENNNEQFFGPGTRLTVL.

The rearrangement uses TRBV6-5 and TRBJ2-1; the D call from TCRdb, TRBD1, cannot be confirmed without DNA. Germline assignment: CDR1 MNHEY and CDR2 SVGAGI. The CDR3 is made up of 16 amino acids. The CDR3 is CASSYSLTGAYNEQFF.

This rearrangement joins TRBV12-3 or TRBV12-4 to TRBJ1-4. The CDR3 contains 14 residues. The CDR3 protein is CASSDVIPNEKLFF.

V is TRBV19 and J is TRBJ2-1; with no DNA, the TCRdb D assignment of TRBD2 cannot be verified. CDR1 and CDR2 from the germline V gene are LNHDA and SQIVND (reference sequence). The CDR3 sequence is 14 residues long. CDR3 sequence reads: CASSIGLLYNEQFF.

V usage is TRBV6-1 and J usage is TRBJ1-1. The CDR3 consists of 12 residues. The germline gives CDR1 MNHNS, CDR2 SASEGT. The CDR3 loop reads CASGSGNTEAFF.